This TCR beta chain is drawn from a study of cytomegalovirus exposure and HLA in healthy donors (dated by TCRdb to 2016 to 2017). Turning to the overall study: In an earlier analysis of around 540 of the donors, 276 Gb of sequence data and just under 120 million unique TCR beta sequences from roughly 200 million T cells were reported. An early release that covered approximately 600 HLA-typed donors contained about 290 gigabases of sequencing data and approximately 85 million unique TCR sequences. The genetic ancestry cluster associated with self-reported Caucasian donors included about four fifths of the 350 to 500 genotyped donors. The study aimed to test whether cataloging public T cell receptors could reveal signatures of past pathogen exposure. The study profiled the T cell repertoires of 500 to 800 subjects by immunosequencing and related them to cytomegalovirus serostatus. In addition to the first cohort of roughly 700 subjects, a separate validation cohort of under 150 different subjects was used. The study combined high-throughput TCR immunosequencing, statistical association of individual TCRs with disease status, and machine learning to predict cytomegalovirus infection status. In a later analysis, previously published TCR beta repertoires from some 640 donors were re-analyzed and high-resolution HLA genotyping was added so that TCR occurrence patterns could be studied. Rather than drawing on any new phenotypic data, the later analysis identified candidate immune exposures from TCR beta sequences and the way those sequences occurred across donors. An earlier analysis of 500 to 650 of the donors applied high-throughput TCR beta sequencing to assess whether each TCR beta V gene segment acted as functional or pseudogenic. Donor age, sex, ethnicity and CMV serostatus were collected together with the repertoire data. Genome-wide SNP genotypes for about three fifths of the roughly 670 donors were used in a later genetic analysis, which treated that subset as a discovery cohort. All discovery cohort repertoires had been generated using a single sequencing platform. HLA typing covered class I and class II loci at four-digit resolution. The number of typed donors differed by locus: roughly 620-640 for A, B, C, DRB1 and DQB1; some 540 for DQA1; some 590 for DPA1; and 450 to 480 for DPB1. About 5 DR-DQ haplotypes were handled as single units for association and clustering, since linkage in the cohort was strong. On average, around 200,000 unique TCR beta nucleotide sequences were sequenced per donor among more than 350 genotyped donors of the cohort, with around 19% of those sequences being non-productive.

The cohort consisted of 666 healthy bone marrow donors. At the time of sampling, every cohort member was nominally healthy, though immune exposures that went unrecorded were likely present. The donor was CMV seronegative and was included in the group of 352 seronegative cohort members. A peripheral blood sample was collected from each donor, and TCR beta sequencing was performed on peripheral blood mononuclear cells. The Qiagen DNeasy Blood Extraction Kit was used to extract genomic DNA from the blood cell samples. For CDR1 and CDR2, the germline V gene (reference sequence) lists LNHDA and SQIVND. The germline ends are 7 bases apart after V is trimmed by 5 bases and J by 2 bases. Inclusive of the bounding cysteine and phenylalanine, the CDR3 is 14 residues long. Here the CDR3 DNA is all that survives: 42 bases in frame from base 1. Here is what the overall study found, with its caveats: Because HLA typing was unavailable for some donors at each locus, only the typed subset was used in association tests. A further reported finding was that TCR beta sequences accurately predicted the HLA-A and HLA-B alleles for most subjects in the first cohort. A cluster of highly shared sequence variants was judged likely to represent a technical artifact of the sequencing pipeline. In a later analysis, HLA-associated TCR beta chains were found to be more clonally expanded and to have lower generation probabilities than equally common non-associated chains. According to a later genetic analysis, donors in an Asian-associated ancestry cluster had fewer N-insertions in productive TCRs than the approximately 670-donor mean. In a later analysis, most CMV-associated TCR beta chains were found to appear HLA-restricted, with HLA associations seemingly driven largely by CMV exposure. The study gave a list of about 170 TCR beta chains associated with cytomegalovirus. Most TCR sequences were observed very rarely across donors, whereas some public TCRs were present in many individuals. The authors suggested that the approach could potentially be extended to other disease states and immunological phenotypes. The 87-base-pair reads could not distinguish some IMGT-functional V segments, including TRBV6-2 and TRBV6-3, so those segments were excluded. When HLA alleles, especially DR and DQ, strongly co-occurred, attributing TCR associations to individual alleles was difficult. Several of the top co-occurrence clusters appeared to be linked to parvovirus B19, influenza, CMV and Epstein-Barr virus, according to a later analysis. Only TCR beta chains were sequenced in this cohort, and the absence of alpha or paired-chain data limited detectable features. In a later analysis, around 15,000 TCR beta sequences were associated with specific HLA alleles at a false discovery rate of 0.05. V-gene and J-gene trimming of TCR beta chains was associated with a missense DCLRE1C variant in a later genetic analysis, and the association was replicated in an independent cohort. Linkage disequilibrium might explain the correlated functional status among segregating V segments, but an unknown experimental factor could not be excluded. The presence/absence analyses assumed that sequencing depth was roughly uniform across donors, and that assumption may not be true. In vitro tests confirmed that a few of the cytomegalovirus-associated TCR beta chains recognize cytomegalovirus antigens. Cytomegalovirus status was reported to be diagnosed by the classifier with high specificity and sensitivity in both the original and validation cohorts. In a later analysis, TCR association rates were found to vary across HLA loci, with the most associated TCRs seen for DRB1 alleles and the fewest for HLA-C alleles. An earlier analysis of 587 of the donors showed that most TCR beta V segments appeared in productive rearrangements either about 90% or about 30% of the time, which broadly matched IMGT annotations. Because counts were too low, some 17 rarely observed V segments, including chromosome 9 orphons, were excluded from the earlier analysis of fewer than 650 of the donors. Immune exposure information for the cohort was limited to CMV serostatus.

The protocol used for the library was the immunoSEQ multiplex PCR assay. A mixture of 60 forward primers for TCR Vbeta segments and 13 reverse primers for TCR Jbeta segments was used in the multiplex PCR. The CDR3 region of rearranged TCR beta genes was amplified from genomic DNA by a multiplex PCR assay. The amplified TCR beta libraries were sequenced on the Illumina HiSeq System as 87-base-pair reads. The study's own analysis went as follows. A later analysis counted tens of millions of unique TCR beta chains across the 666 repertoires, and around 9.9 million of these chains were shared by at least two donors. A nearest-neighbor algorithm error-corrected the raw reads and collapsed the reads into unique sequences, merging closely related sequences to remove PCR and sequencing errors. To assign V, D and J gene segments, CDR3 sequences were aligned to IMGT reference sequences. Each retained sequence needed at least a six-nucleotide match to both a V gene segment and a J gene segment. A rearrangement counted as productive if the CDR3 had no stop codons and remained in frame with V and J, and every other rearrangement counted as non-productive. CDR3 was defined according to IMGT convention as the region running from the second conserved V-encoded cysteine to the conserved J-encoded phenylalanine. Sequences without an unambiguous match to a single V gene segment were excluded from the earlier analysis of about 630 of the donors. In an earlier analysis of a few hundred of the donors, V segments were called functional above 56.7% productive rearrangements and were called segregating when the between-donor standard deviation exceeded 5%. A statistical classification framework was built for diagnosing cytomegalovirus status from the catalog of TCR beta chain sequences. In a later analysis, TCR nucleotide sequences were compared against IMGT/GENE-DB human TR gene sequences so that V and J genes could be assigned. The TCRdist pipeline was used in a later analysis to assign CDR3 sequences and most-parsimonious VDJ recombination scenarios. A later analysis defined each TCR beta chain by its CDR3 amino acid sequence plus V-gene family, and excluded reads lacking a unique V-gene family. A later analysis removed 550 to 650 highly shared, low-generation-probability nucleotide sequences to deal with suspected cross-contamination and a sequencing artifact. A later analysis calculated a clonal expansion index for each public chain from normalized within-repertoire ranks of inferred template counts. In a later analysis, generation probabilities were computed with a VDJ recombination model fitted to out-of-frame rearrangements, and the resulting probabilities were checked against IGoR. A later analysis scored TCR-TCR, TCR-HLA and TCR-CMV co-occurrence with hypergeometric tests, applying a repertoire-size bias correction to TCR pairs. A later analysis estimated false discovery rates by permuting HLA or CMV assignments 20 times. In a later analysis, co-occurring TCRs were grouped using DBSCAN, and TCRdist sequence similarity was added for clustering within HLA-allele-positive subsets. Repertoires with fewer than 30,000 or more than 120,000 public chains, plus five repertoires with anomalous nucleotide sharing, were excluded from co-occurrence clustering. Sourced from immuneACCESS, this table was stored by TCRdb with only in-frame sequences that have V and J called. A share of the clones is absent; for the studies checked, an unresolved V gene accounts for under half, and the remainder has no known explanation. V and J calls and clone size are those listed in that table; D and trimming were worked out from the DNA. This sample comprises about 130,000 clones, 80% to 90% of them detected only once. Less than 3% of the sample goes to the ten largest clones.

Notes on this clone: Its antigen is not yet known. No base quality information exists; no much larger clone differs at one position. The same CDR3 can be traced to other DNA sequences in this sample.

Sequences were obtained from PBMCs. This clonotype was sampled from a man in his forties or fifties in good health and CMV-seronegative. The chain couples TRBV19 to TRBJ1-6, with an unclear D gene assignment. The DNA sequence is TGTGCCAGTAGTCTCGACACCTATAATTCACCCCTCCACTTT. It codes for CASSLDTYNSPLHF. Supplemented by the reference TRBV19 and TRBJ1-6 proteins around the CDR3, the complete variable domain is DGGITQSPKYLFRKEGQNVTLSCEQNLNHDAMYWYRQDPGQGLRLIYYSQIVNDFQKGDIAEGYSVSREKKESFPLTVTSAQKNPTAFYLCASSLDTYNSPLHFGNGTRLTVT.